Presented here are 13 T cell receptor beta chains from one specimen sequenced in a study of prognosis after radiotherapy for stage I lung cancer. The authors amplified TCR beta CDR3 from genomic DNA using two-round multiplex PCR. Round-one PCR had primers specific to each TRBV and TRBJ gene. TCRdb reprocessed the multiplex PCR reads with MiXCR, giving one entry per CDR3 protein. The top ten hold around 8.1% of the sample, which has about 59,000 distinct CDR3 sequences, more than 25% seen once. Sequences were derived from PBMCs, sampled before or after stereotactic body radiation therapy (not recorded which). These receptors all stem from a donor aged 50 or older with non-small cell lung cancer.

This clonotype was counted many times. The chain recombines TRBV20-1 with TRBJ2-3, with a tentative D call TRBD2 (6 bases). V lost 0 bases and J 2 bases, leaving 12 bases between the germline ends. The CDR3 has 15 amino acids. The V gene's germline CDR1 is DFQATT and CDR2 SNEGSKA (reference sequence). The CDR3 loop reads CSARDTGGTTDTQYF. CDR3 in DNA: TGCAGTGCTAGAGACACCGGAGGGACCACAGATACGCAGTATTTT.

Worth noting for this clonotype: A far larger clone differs by one base, so this is likely a read error. This chain uses TRBV6-2 or TRBV6-3 with TRBJ1-4, with D unclear. V lost 5 bases, J lost 8 bases, and 15 bases lay in between. Germline-derived CDR1 and CDR2 are MNHEY and SVGEGT. The CDR3 totals 14 residues. The DNA of the CDR3 is TGTGCCAGCAGTGAAGGAAGGTTTTTGGAAAAACTGTTTTTT. Translation gives CASSEGRFLEKLFF.

This clonotype came up many times. A much bigger clone sits one base away, suggesting this may be a read error. J is TRBJ1-2 and V is TRBV11-2; 7 bases are a match to TRBD1. Germline V gives CDR1 SGHAT, CDR2 FQNNGV. The V segment lost 0 bases and the J segment 7 bases; nucleotides outside the gene matches: 14. The CDR3 spans 17 residues. This chain's CDR3 is CASSLDTGAGGRSGYTF. In DNA form, the CDR3 reads TGTGCCAGCAGCTTAGATACCGGGGCAGGGGGACGTAGTGGCTACACCTTC.

This clonotype was seen at least ten times. The genes are TRBV20-1 and TRBJ1-4; a weak D match, TRBD1 (6 bases). Trimming removed 6 bases from V and 4 bases from J, with 12 bases in between. Germline V gene data show CDR1 as DFQATT and CDR2 as SNEGSKA (reference sequence). The length of the CDR3 is 13 residues. CDR3 in DNA: TGCAGTGCAGAGGGGGTGGGTAATGAAAAACTGTTTTTT. It encodes CSAEGVGNEKLFF.

This clonotype was seen many times. The chain couples TRBV6-1 to TRBJ1-2; 10 nucleotides agree with TRBD1. V lost 7 bases, J lost 8 bases, and 7 bases stayed unmatched. Germline CDR1 reads MNHNS; CDR2 reads SASEGT. The CDR3 contains 13 residues. CDR3 in amino acids: CASIGGQGMGYTF. The CDR3 nucleotides are TGTGCCAGCATCGGGGGACAGGGGATGGGCTACACCTTC.

On this clonotype itself: A read error may explain this, as a much larger clone is one base away. In nucleotides, the CDR3 is TGTGTCAGCATTGGAGGGAACCAAGAGACCCAGTACTTC. Translating gives CVSIGGNQETQYF. This chain connects TRBV6-4 to TRBJ2-5; maybe TRBD2 (6 bases). Germline CDR1 and CDR2: MRHNA and SNTAGT. CDR3 length: 13 residues.

In the case of this clonotype: Without the conserved terminal phenylalanine or tryptophan, this CDR3 likely stems from a read error. This rearrangement joins TRBV5-1 to TRBJ2-3; D may correspond to TRBD1 or TRBD2 (5 bases each). V was trimmed by 2 bases and J by 5 bases, leaving 15 bases between them. Germline CDR1 and CDR2: SGHRS and YFSETQ. This CDR3 region has 15 residues. The CDR3 spells CASSFSGRPGDTQYS. CDR3 nucleotide sequence: TGCGCCAGCAGCTTCTCGGGACGCCCGGGAGATACGCAGTATTCT.

This clonotype came up many times. J is TRBJ2-5 and V is TRBV19; D may be TRBD1 or TRBD2 (5 bases each). The germline gives CDR1 LNHDA, CDR2 SQIVND (reference sequence). CDR3 length: 13 amino acids. The V and J ends lost 6 bases and 2 bases respectively, with 10 bases between them. The CDR3, as DNA: TGTGCCAGTAGGAGGGGTCCTCAAGAGACCCAGTACTTC. This codes for CASRRGPQETQYF. The full variable domain, completed using reference TRBV19 and TRBJ2-5, is DGGITQSPKYLFRKEGQNVTLSCEQNLNHDAMYWYRQDPGQGLRLIYYSQIVNDFQKGDIAEGYSVSREKKESFPLTVTSAQKNPTAFYLCASRRGPQETQYFGPGTRLLVL.

Details on this clonotype: The junction shows a germline mismatch at one end, possibly a read error. V gene TRBV20-1 combines with J gene TRBJ2-7, with 11 nucleotides matching TRBD1. Germline loops: CDR1 DFQATT, CDR2 SNEGSKA (reference sequence). The CDR3 loop spans 20 amino acids. The CDR3 nucleotides read TGCAGTGCTAGAGACTTAACCGGGACAGGGGGTCGGTCGGGGTCCTACGATCAGTACTTC. Its translation: CSARDLTGTGGRSGSYDQYF.

This clonotype occurred many times. The J gene is TRBJ2-7, the V gene TRBV12-5, with a possible D match to TRBD1 (8 bases). V shed 9 bases and J shed 2 bases, with 23 bases lying between them. Germline lookup yields CDR1 LGHNT and CDR2 FRNRAP. CDR3 length: 16 residues. In DNA form, the CDR3 reads TGTGCTAGACAGGGGGGGACTCACGAGCCCACCTACGAGCAGTACTTC. Protein: CARQGGTHEPTYEQYF.

This clonotype occurred many times. The J gene is TRBJ1-3, the V gene TRBV12-3 or TRBV12-4; the D is unclear. V dropped 5 bases and J dropped 0 bases, with 14 bases sitting between them. There are 16 residues in the CDR3. The CDR3 nucleotides read TGTGCCAGCAGTAGCCGTCAGGTTAACTCTGGAAACACCATATATTTT. It translates to CASSSRQVNSGNTIYF.

Of note for this clonotype: A far larger clone is a single base away, which makes a read error likely. The gene calls are TRBV6-4 and TRBJ1-6, with D unclear. Germline CDR1 reads MRHNA; CDR2 reads SNTAGT. Trimming pared 5 bases from V and 11 bases from J, leaving 16 bases between. The CDR3 extends over 14 amino acids. CDR3 protein: CASSPRGALTPLHF. CDR3 bases: TGTGCCAGCAGTCCCCGAGGAGCCTTGACACCCCTCCACTTT.

The table lists this clonotype with many counts. J is TRBJ1-5 and V is TRBV20-1; possibly TRBD1 for D (6 bases). CDR1 DFQATT and CDR2 SNEGSKA come from the germline V gene (reference sequence). This CDR3 region has 15 residues. V was pared by 3 bases and J by 9 bases, with 21 bases between. CDR3 coding DNA: TGCAGTGCTAGTAGGCAGACAGGCCCCGAGGGGCCCCAGCATTTT. Translated: CSASRQTGPEGPQHF.